Listed below are T cell receptor beta chains from one sample, sequenced in a study of blood T cells in healthy people across ages. TCRdb independently ran MiXCR on the 5' RACE reads; one entry per CDR3 protein. The sample yields around 1,000,000 distinct CDR3 sequences, approximately 25% seen once. This same sample was also taken into another study, of T cells of mothers and their children.

The specimen was blood. The receptors come from a girl aged 2-10 years in good health. Each CDR3 is given with its conserved first and last residue. Clone size appears in some rows only: once, few, many, or a class for an expanded clone.

TRBJ1-2	TRBV29-1	.	CSAPGGAHSYTF
TRBJ1-6	TRBV3-1	few	CASSHNTGQGASPLHF
TRBJ2-5	TRBV29-1	.	CSVEKRTSVFRGTQYF
TRBJ1-1	TRBV19	.	CASSIGRSTEAFF
TRBJ2-1	TRBV13	.	CASSLPSFYNEQFF
TRBJ1-1	TRBV7-9	many	CASSLVSGTEAFF
TRBJ1-2	TRBV12-3/TRBV12-4	few	CASSLAGIDGPNYGYTF
TRBJ1-4	TRBV12-3/TRBV12-4	few	CASSFERAIGASNEKLFF
TRBJ1-1	TRBV9	few	CASSVVQPSTTEAFF
TRBJ1-4	TRBV4-2	.	CASASVREKLFF
TRBJ1-2	TRBV7-9	.	CASSLLLGQGEAYGYTF
TRBJ2-5	TRBV5-6	few	CASSFVTGVQETQYF
TRBJ2-5	TRBV25-1	few	CASSESGLAAVLAQYF
TRBJ2-4	TRBV7-2	.	CASSRTAGAKNIQYF
TRBJ2-4	TRBV4-3	few	CASSQGSVRGLAKNIQYF
TRBJ2-7	TRBV29-1	.	CSVVTGGSYEQYF
TRBJ2-1	TRBV7-9	.	CAGDNEQFF
TRBJ2-7	TRBV9	few	CASSVGGQNSEQYF
TRBJ1-2	TRBV12-3/TRBV12-4	few	CAGDREGGYTF
TRBJ2-5	TRBV7-2	.	CASSFVASEETQYF
TRBJ2-7	TRBV20-1	.	CSARIAGIQRFEQYF
TRBJ2-4	TRBV6-1	.	CASSPTNRPGRKSKNIQYF
TRBJ2-6	TRBV7-3	.	CASSPVPYSGANVLTF
TRBJ2-2	TRBV25-1	few	CASGGLRAGELFF
TRBJ2-5	TRBV12-5	.	CASGPGETQYF
TRBJ1-2	TRBV7-2	few	CASSLDRVRGGYTF
TRBJ1-1	TRBV27	.	CASRRGGHHEAFF
TRBJ2-7	TRBV7-2	.	CASSFFSEPLGYEQYF
TRBJ1-1	TRBV5-1	.	CASSLPGGDTEAFF
TRBJ2-1	TRBV11-1	once	CASSFNANSYNEQFF
TRBJ1-1	TRBV29-1	.	CSVPIQVLNTEAFF
TRBJ2-4	TRBV7-9	.	CASSLPTVNIQYF
TRBJ1-4	TRBV6-5	few	CASSYTQYYEKLFF
TRBJ2-1	TRBV7-2	few	CASSLETGQGYNEQFF
TRBJ2-2	TRBV9	.	CASSVEWEGSTGELFF
TRBJ2-5	TRBV11-2	.	CASSLDIGGQETQYF
TRBJ2-3	TRBV5-5	.	CASSGNIASTDTQYF
TRBJ2-1	TRBV7-3	many	CASSLLAGVDEQFF
.	TRBV27	.	CASSLNVLQETQYF
TRBJ2-7	TRBV2	.	CASSPTSAGYDEQYF
TRBJ1-1	TRBV4-2	.	CASSQGVITEAFF
TRBJ2-7	TRBV2	.	CASSGGLAGSEQYF
TRBJ2-7	TRBV9	.	CASSAGTGIDEQYF
.	TRBV10-3	.	CAITSSYEQYF
TRBJ2-5	TRBV28	few	CASSLRLSGLQETQYF
.	TRBV5-1	once	CASSLVFGGGAVNEQFF
TRBJ1-5	TRBV7-2	.	CASSARQGDQPQHF